One T cell receptor (beta chain) is described in this entry. The sample belongs to a study of cytomegalovirus exposure and HLA in healthy donors. V lost 0 bases and J 4 bases, leaving 4 bases between the germline ends. Looked up from germline, CDR1 is GTSNPN and CDR2 is SVGIG (reference sequence). This CDR3 spans 11 amino acids. Both 60 Vbeta primers and 13 Jbeta primers went into the PCR. The data were produced by immunoSEQ multiplex PCR, yet TCRdb's version contains in-frame clones alone and is incomplete. Across fewer than 200,000 clones, the top ten clones capture approximately 6.4% of the sample.

The chain joins TRBV30 to TRBJ2-7; no firm D call. The sample was PBMCs. The sequence was collected from a man aged 30-40 years in good health and CMV-seronegative. The CDR3: CAWSVQYEQYF. The CDR3, as DNA: TGTGCCTGGAGTGTACAATACGAGCAGTACTTC.